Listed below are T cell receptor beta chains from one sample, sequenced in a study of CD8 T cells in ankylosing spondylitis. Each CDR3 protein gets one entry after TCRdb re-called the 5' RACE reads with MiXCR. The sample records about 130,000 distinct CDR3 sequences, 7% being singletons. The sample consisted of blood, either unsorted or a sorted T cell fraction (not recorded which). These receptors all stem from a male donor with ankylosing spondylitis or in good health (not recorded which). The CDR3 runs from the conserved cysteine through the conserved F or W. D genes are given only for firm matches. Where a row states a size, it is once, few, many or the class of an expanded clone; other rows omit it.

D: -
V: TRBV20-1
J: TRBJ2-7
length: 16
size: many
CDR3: CSARVWETTISYEQYF
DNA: TGCAGTGCTAGAGTTTGGGAGACTACCATCTCCTACGAGCAGTACTTC

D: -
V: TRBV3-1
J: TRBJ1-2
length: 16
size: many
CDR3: CASSQDAGYPNYGYTF
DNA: TGTGCCAGCAGCCAAGATGCTGGGTATCCTAACTATGGCTACACCTTC

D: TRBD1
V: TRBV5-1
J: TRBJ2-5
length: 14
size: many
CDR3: CASSQGAGEETQYF
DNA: TGCGCCAGCAGCCAGGGGGCAGGGGAAGAGACCCAGTACTTC

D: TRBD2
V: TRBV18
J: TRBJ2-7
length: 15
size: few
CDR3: CASSPFGTNSYEQYF
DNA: TGTGCCAGCTCACCATTCGGGACTAACTCCTACGAGCAGTACTTC

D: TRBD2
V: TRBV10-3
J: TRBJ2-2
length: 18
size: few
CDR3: CAISEHGGAGKNTGELFF
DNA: TGTGCCATCAGTGAGCATGGAGGAGCGGGGAAGAACACCGGGGAGCTGTTTTTT

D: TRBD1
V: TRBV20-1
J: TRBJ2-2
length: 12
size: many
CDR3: CSAGQGIGELFF
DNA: TGCAGTGCTGGACAGGGTATCGGGGAGCTGTTTTTT

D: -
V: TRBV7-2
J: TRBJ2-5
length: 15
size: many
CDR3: CASSLNGGVQETQYF
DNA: TGTGCCAGCAGCTTAAACGGCGGGGTCCAAGAGACCCAGTACTTC

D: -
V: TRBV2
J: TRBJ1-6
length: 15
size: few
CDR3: CASSVSHPNNSPLHF
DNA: TGTGCCAGCAGTGTTTCTCATCCCAATAATTCACCCCTCCACTTT

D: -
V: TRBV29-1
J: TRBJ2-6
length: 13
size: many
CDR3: CSVTDSGANVLTF
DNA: TGCAGCGTTACAGACTCTGGGGCCAACGTCCTGACTTTC

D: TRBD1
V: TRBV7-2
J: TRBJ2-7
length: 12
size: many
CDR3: CASSETGNEQYF
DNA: TGTGCCAGCAGCGAGACAGGGAACGAGCAGTACTTC

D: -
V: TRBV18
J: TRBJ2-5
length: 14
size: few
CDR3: CASSPARTYETQYF
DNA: TGTGCCAGCTCACCGGCCCGGACGTACGAGACCCAGTACTTC

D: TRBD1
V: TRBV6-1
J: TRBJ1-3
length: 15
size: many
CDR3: CASRGQGGSGNTIYF
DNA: TGTGCCAGCAGGGGTCAGGGGGGCTCTGGAAACACCATATATTTT

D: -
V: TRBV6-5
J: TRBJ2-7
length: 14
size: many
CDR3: CASSYLKPDGEQYF
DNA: TGTGCCAGCAGTTACCTCAAGCCGGATGGCGAGCAGTACTTC

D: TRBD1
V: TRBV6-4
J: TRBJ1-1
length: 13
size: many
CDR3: CASSRTGNTEAFF
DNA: TGTGCCAGCAGTAGGACAGGGAACACTGAAGCTTTCTTT

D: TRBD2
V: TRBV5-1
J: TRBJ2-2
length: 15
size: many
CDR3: CASSSGLVNAGELFF
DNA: TGCGCCAGCAGCTCGGGACTAGTCAACGCCGGGGAGCTGTTTTTT

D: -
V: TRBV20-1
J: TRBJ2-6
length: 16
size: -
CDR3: CSAPRISISGANVLTF
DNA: TGCAGTGCGCCCAGGATCTCTATCTCTGGGGCCAACGTCCTGACTTTC

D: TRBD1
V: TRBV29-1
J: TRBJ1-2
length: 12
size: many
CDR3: CSARTGDYGYTF
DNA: TGCAGCGCAAGGACAGGGGACTATGGCTACACCTTC

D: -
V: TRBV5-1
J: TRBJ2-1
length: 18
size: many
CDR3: CASSLAQRTDALYNEQFF
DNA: TGCGCCAGCAGCTTAGCCCAAAGGACAGACGCCCTTTACAATGAGCAGTTCTTC

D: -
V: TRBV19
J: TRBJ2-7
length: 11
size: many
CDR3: CASGRGYEQYF
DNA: TGTGCCAGTGGCCGGGGCTACGAGCAGTACTTC

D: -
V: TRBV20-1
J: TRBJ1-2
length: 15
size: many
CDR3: CSARPSGRDNYGYTF
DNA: TGCAGTGCTAGACCCAGCGGGAGGGACAACTATGGCTACACCTTC

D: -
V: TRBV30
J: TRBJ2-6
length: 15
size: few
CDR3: CAWSVNRAGANVLTF
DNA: TGTGCCTGGAGTGTCAACAGGGCTGGGGCCAACGTCCTGACTTTC

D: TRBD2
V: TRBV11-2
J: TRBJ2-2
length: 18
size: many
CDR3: CASSNKGLAGGNTGELFF
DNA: TGTGCCAGCAGCAACAAGGGACTAGCGGGAGGGAACACCGGGGAGCTGTTTTTT

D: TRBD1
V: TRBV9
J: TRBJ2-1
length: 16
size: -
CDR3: CASSVQRQGTYNEQFF
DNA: TGTGCCAGCAGCGTGCAAAGACAGGGCACCTACAATGAGCAGTTCTTC

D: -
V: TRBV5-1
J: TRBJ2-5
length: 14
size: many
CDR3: CASSFVGSRETQYF
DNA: TGCGCCAGCAGCTTCGTGGGGTCTCGAGAGACCCAGTACTTC

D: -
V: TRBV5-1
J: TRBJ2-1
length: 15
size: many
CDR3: CASSERSPPYNEQFF
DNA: TGCGCCAGCTCAGAAAGGAGTCCACCGTACAATGAGCAGTTCTTC

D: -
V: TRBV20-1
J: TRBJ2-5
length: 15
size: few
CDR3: CSARADRGGGETQYF
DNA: TGCAGTGCTAGAGCCGACCGCGGAGGGGGTGAGACCCAGTACTTC

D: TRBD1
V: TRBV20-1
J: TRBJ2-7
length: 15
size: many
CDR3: CSASPPGQTFGEQYF
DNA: TGCAGTGCTAGTCCGCCGGGACAGACATTTGGTGAGCAGTACTTC

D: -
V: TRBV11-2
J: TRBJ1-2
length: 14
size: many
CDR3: CASSPDSANYGYTF
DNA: TGTGCCAGCAGCCCCGACAGTGCTAACTATGGCTACACCTTC

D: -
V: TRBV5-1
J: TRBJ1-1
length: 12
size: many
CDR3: CASSLTGSEAFF
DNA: TGCGCCAGCAGCCTCACAGGGTCTGAAGCTTTCTTT

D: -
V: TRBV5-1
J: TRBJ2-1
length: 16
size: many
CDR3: CASSPAFRLGHNEQFF
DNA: TGCGCCAGCAGCCCCGCCTTCAGACTAGGTCACAATGAGCAGTTCTTC

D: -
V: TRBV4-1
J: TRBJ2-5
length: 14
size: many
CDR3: CASSQAGPQETQYF
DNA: TGCGCCAGCAGCCAAGCGGGCCCTCAAGAGACCCAGTACTTC

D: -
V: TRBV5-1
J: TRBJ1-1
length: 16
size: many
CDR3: CASSLEAEPRAGEAFF
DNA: TGCGCCAGCAGCTTGGAGGCAGAACCAAGGGCAGGTGAAGCTTTCTTT

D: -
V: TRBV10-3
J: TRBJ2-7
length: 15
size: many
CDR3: CAISGGQGVSYEQYF
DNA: TGTGCCATCAGTGGGGGACAAGGGGTCTCCTACGAGCAGTACTTC

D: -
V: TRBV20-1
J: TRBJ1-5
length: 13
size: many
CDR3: CSARTRSNQPQHF
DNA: TGCAGTGCCCGGACACGTAGCAATCAGCCCCAGCATTTT

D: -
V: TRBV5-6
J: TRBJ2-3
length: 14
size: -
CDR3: CASTPGGRADTQYF
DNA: TGTGCCAGCACCCCAGGGGGGAGGGCAGATACGCAGTATTTT

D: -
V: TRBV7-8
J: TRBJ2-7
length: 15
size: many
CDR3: CASSGRGMLSYEQYF
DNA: TGTGCCAGCAGCGGCCGAGGAATGCTGTCCTACGAGCAGTACTTC

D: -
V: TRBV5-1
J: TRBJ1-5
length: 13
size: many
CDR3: CASSLGVNQPQHF
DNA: TGCGCCAGCAGCTTAGGGGTTAATCAGCCCCAGCATTTT

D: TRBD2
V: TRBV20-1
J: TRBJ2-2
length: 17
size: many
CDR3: CSARDLEGRENAGELFF
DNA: TGCAGTGCTAGAGATTTGGAGGGGCGGGAGAACGCCGGAGAGCTGTTTTTT

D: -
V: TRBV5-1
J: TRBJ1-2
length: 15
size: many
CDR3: CASSLFLEANYGYTF
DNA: TGCGCCAGCAGCTTGTTTCTGGAGGCTAACTATGGCTACACCTTC

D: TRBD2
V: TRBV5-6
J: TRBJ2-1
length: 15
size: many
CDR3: CASSPSGRSYNEQFF
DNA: TGTGCCAGCAGCCCTAGCGGGAGGTCCTACAATGAGCAGTTCTTC

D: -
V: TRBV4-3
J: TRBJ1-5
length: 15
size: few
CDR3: CASSQDLGGNQPQHF
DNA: TGCGCCAGCAGCCAAGACCTGGGGGGGAACCAGCCCCAGCATTTT

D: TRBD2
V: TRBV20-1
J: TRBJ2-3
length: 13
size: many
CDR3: CSARTSGPDTQYF
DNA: TGCAGTGCTAGGACTAGCGGGCCAGATACGCAGTATTTT

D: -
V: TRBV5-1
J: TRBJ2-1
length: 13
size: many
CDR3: CASNPGSDNEQFF
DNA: TGCGCCAGCAACCCGGGGTCTGACAATGAGCAGTTCTTC

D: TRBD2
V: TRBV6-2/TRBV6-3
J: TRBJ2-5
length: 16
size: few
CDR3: CASSYSPSGSGETQYF
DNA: TGTGCCAGCAGTTACTCGCCTAGCGGGTCGGGAGAGACCCAGTACTTC

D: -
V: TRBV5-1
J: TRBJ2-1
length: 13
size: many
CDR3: CASSWDVYNEQFF
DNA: TGCGCCAGCAGCTGGGACGTCTACAATGAGCAGTTCTTC

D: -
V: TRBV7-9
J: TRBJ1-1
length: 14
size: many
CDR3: CASTVLEGNTEAFF
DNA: TGTGCCAGCACCGTCCTTGAGGGGAACACTGAAGCTTTCTTT

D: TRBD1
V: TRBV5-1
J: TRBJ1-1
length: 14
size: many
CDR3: CASSSNLQGTRAFF
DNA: TGCGCCAGCAGCTCCAACCTACAGGGGACAAGAGCTTTCTTT

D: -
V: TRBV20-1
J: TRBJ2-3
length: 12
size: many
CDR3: CSARETADTQYF
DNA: TGCAGTGCTAGGGAGACAGCAGATACGCAGTATTTT

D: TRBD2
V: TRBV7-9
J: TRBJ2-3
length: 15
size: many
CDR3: CASSKGLAGPDTQYF
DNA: TGTGCCAGCAGCAAGGGACTAGCGGGCCCCGATACGCAGTATTTT

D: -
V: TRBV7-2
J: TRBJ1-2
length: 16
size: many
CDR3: CASSLASTLANYGYTF
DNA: TGTGCCAGCAGCTTAGCGTCTACGTTAGCTAACTATGGCTACACCTTC

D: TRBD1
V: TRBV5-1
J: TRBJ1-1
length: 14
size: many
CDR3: CASSLVGQLTEAFF
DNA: TGCGCCAGCAGCTTGGTGGGACAGCTCACTGAAGCTTTCTTT

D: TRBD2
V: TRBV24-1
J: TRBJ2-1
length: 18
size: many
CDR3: CATSDPTSGRVSYNEQFF
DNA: TGTGCCACCAGTGACCCGACTAGCGGGAGGGTGTCCTACAATGAGCAGTTCTTC

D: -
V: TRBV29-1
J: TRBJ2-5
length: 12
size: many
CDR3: CSSSSGEETQYF
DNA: TGCAGCTCCTCATCGGGGGAAGAGACCCAGTACTTC

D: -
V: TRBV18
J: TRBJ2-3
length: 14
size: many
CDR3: CASSPWTRTDTQYF
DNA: TGTGCCAGCTCACCTTGGACCCGCACAGATACGCAGTATTTT